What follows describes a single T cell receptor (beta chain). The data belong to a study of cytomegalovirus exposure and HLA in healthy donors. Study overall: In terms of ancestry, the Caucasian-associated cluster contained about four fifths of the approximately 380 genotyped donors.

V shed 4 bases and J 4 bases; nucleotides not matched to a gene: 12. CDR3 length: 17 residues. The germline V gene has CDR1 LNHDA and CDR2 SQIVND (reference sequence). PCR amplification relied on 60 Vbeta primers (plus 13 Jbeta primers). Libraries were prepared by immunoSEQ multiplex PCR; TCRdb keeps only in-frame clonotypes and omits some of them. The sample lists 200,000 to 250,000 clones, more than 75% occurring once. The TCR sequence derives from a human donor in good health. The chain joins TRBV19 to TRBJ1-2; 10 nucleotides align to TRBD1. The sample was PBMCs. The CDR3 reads CASSSLPSGTGVYGYTF. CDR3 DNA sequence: TGTGCCAGTAGTAGCCTCCCCTCCGGGACAGGGGTCTATGGCTACACCTTC. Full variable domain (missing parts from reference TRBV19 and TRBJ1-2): DGGITQSPKYLFRKEGQNVTLSCEQNLNHDAMYWYRQDPGQGLRLIYYSQIVNDFQKGDIAEGYSVSREKKESFPLTVTSAQKNPTAFYLCASSSLPSGTGVYGYTFGSGTRLTVV.